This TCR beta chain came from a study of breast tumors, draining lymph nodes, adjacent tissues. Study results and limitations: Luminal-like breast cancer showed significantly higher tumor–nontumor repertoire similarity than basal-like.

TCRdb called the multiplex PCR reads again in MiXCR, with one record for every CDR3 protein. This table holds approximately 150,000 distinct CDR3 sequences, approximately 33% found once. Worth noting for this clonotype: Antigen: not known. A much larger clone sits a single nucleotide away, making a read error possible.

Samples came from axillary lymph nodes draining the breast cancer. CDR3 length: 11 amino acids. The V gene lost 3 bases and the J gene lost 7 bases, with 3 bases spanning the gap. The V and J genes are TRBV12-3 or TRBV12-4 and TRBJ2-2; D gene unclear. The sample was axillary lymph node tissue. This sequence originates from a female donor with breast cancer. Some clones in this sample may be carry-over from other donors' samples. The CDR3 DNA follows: TGTGCCAGCAGTTTCGGCGGGGAGCTGTTTTTT. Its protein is CASSFGGELFF.